This TCR beta chain was identified in a study of glioma-infiltrating T cells after dendritic cell vaccination. The V segment lost 5 bases and the J segment 1 base; nucleotides outside the gene matches: 5. The V gene's germline CDR1 is MNHEY and CDR2 SMNVEV (reference sequence). This CDR3 has 15 amino acids. Assay: immunoSEQ multiplex PCR; the TCRdb copy retains only in-frame clones and omits some. The sample records about 94,000 clones, approximately 80% being singletons. Notes on this clone: Its antigen is undetermined.

Time point defined: after dendritic cell vaccination, including at tumor progression/relapse. Selection required adequate fresh-frozen tumor tissue plus more than two years' survival data. Notes on the study in general: No direct clonality-survival link was found; a diverse polyclonal response may matter.

The sequence was collected from a human donor with glioblastoma. The material was blood, obtained after dendritic cell vaccination. The J gene is TRBJ2-7, the V gene TRBV27; 10 bases fit TRBD1. The CDR3 here is CASSTWTGGSYEQYF. Written as DNA, the CDR3 is TGTGCCAGCAGTACTTGGACAGGGGGATCCTACGAGCAGTACTTC.